These 21 T cell receptor beta chains were all obtained from the same sample, sequenced in a study of cytomegalovirus exposure and HLA in healthy donors. Use of 60 Vbeta and 13 Jbeta primers characterized the PCR. Here immunoSEQ multiplex PCR was the method, and the copy in TCRdb shows in-frame clones only, minus some. Found here are around 180,000 clones, 84% of them singletons; the top ten hold roughly 5.2%. Sequenced input: PBMCs. The receptors shown here come from a girl aged 5 to 17 in good health and CMV-seropositive.

The chain is built from TRBV18 and TRBJ2-2; D may be TRBD1 (5 bases). The CDR3 runs 15 residues. The V gene's germline CDR1 is KGHSH and CDR2 LQKENI. With 0 bases removed from V and 4 bases from J, the gap between germline ends came to 9 bases. The CDR3 here is CASSPPGVITGELFF. The CDR3 DNA reads as TGTGCCAGCTCACCACCAGGGGTGATCACCGGGGAGCTGTTTTTT.

This chain connects TRBV5-1 to TRBJ2-7, with TRBD2 matching 11 bases. CDR1 SGHRS and CDR2 YFSETQ come from the germline V gene. V lost 4 bases, J lost 6 bases, and 12 bases stayed unmatched. The CDR3 sequence is 16 residues long. The CDR3 region has the DNA TGCGCCAGCAGCCGAGGCGCCACTAGCGGGGGTCGCGAGCAGTACTTC. Its translation: CASSRGATSGGREQYF.

The chain has TRBV6-1 and TRBJ1-2, with 8 bases identical to TRBD1. From germline, CDR1 is MNHNS and CDR2 SASEGT. CDR3 size: 14 residues. The ends lost 10 bases at V and 2 bases at J; junction bases unmatched: 9. Written as DNA, the CDR3 is TGTGCCACCTTAGGCAGGGGGCAGAACTATGGCTACACCTTC. This gives the protein CATLGRGQNYGYTF.

V is TRBV7-9 and J is TRBJ1-2; D is ambiguous. Trimming removed 3 bases from V and 6 bases from J, with 26 bases in between. Per germline, CDR1 SEHNR and CDR2 FQNEAQ (reference sequence). The CDR3 length is 18 residues. The CDR3 reads CASSLSYSLIGPGDGYTF. The DNA of the CDR3 is TGTGCCAGCAGCTTGAGTTATAGTCTGATCGGACCCGGGGATGGCTACACCTTC.

V is TRBV21-1 and J is TRBJ2-5; TRBD2, as called in the table, went unchecked against the DNA. TRBV21-1 is tagged as a pseudogene. The CDR3 covers 14 residues. DNA of the CDR3: TGTGCCAGCAGCATTCGGGACTACCAAGAGACCCAGTACTTC. It specifies CASSIRDYQETQYF.

The chain recombines TRBV6-1 with TRBJ1-1; no clear D gene. The CDR3 sequence is 14 residues long. V lost 4 bases and J lost 8, with 17 bases in between. CDR1 MNHNS and CDR2 SASEGT come from the germline V gene. The CDR3 region is CASSVFPNGLEAFF. In DNA, the CDR3 is TGTGCCAGCAGTGTGTTTCCGAATGGACTCGAAGCTTTCTTT.

The chain links TRBV7-4 to TRBJ2-5, with 11 nucleotides matching TRBD2. Unmatched junction bases numbered 8, after V lost 4 bases and J lost 1 base. The V gene's germline CDR1 is SGHVT and CDR2 SQSDAQ. CDR3 length equals 17 residues. The CDR3 region is CASSSRLAGNFQETQYF. The CDR3 coding sequence is TGTGCCAGCAGCTCACGACTAGCGGGGAACTTCCAAGAGACCCAGTACTTC. Looking up the rest from reference TRBV7-4 and TRBJ2-5 gives the full variable domain: GAGVSQSPRYKVAKRGRDVALRCDSISGHVTLYWYRQTLGQGSEVLTYSQSDAQRDKSGRPSGRFSAERPERSVSTLKIQRTEQGDSAVYLCASSSRLAGNFQETQYFGPGTRLLVL.

The V gene is TRBV11-3, the J gene TRBJ2-7, with D possibly TRBD1 on 7 matching bases. Deletions cut 3 bases from V and 1 base from J, with 13 bases between. The CDR3 is 15 residues long. Per the germline V gene, CDR1 is SGHNT and CDR2 is YENEEA. The DNA for the CDR3 is TGTGCCAGCAGCTTTGGAGGGGGCCCTTCCTACGAGCAGTACTTC. It specifies CASSFGGGPSYEQYF.

J is TRBJ2-7 and V is TRBV9; 10 bases fit TRBD1. The trim removed 4 bases at V and 5 bases at J, leaving 9 bases unmatched. The germline V gene encodes CDR1 SGDLS and CDR2 YYNGEE. There are 15 residues in the CDR3. The DNA for the CDR3 is TGTGCCAGCAGCCCCGCGGGGACAGGGGTCCACGAGCAGTACTTC. As protein: CASSPAGTGVHEQYF. Full variable domain (rest looked up from reference TRBV9 and TRBJ2-7): DSGVTQTPKHLITATGQRVTLRCSPRSGDLSVYWYQQSLDQGLQFLIQYYNGEERAKGNILERFSAQQFPDLHSELNLSSLELGDSALYFCASSPAGTGVHEQYFGPGTRLTVT.

V usage is TRBV7-9 and J usage is TRBJ2-5, with 7 bases fitting TRBD2. Unmatched junction bases numbered 5, after V lost 5 bases and J lost 2 bases. There are 14 residues in the CDR3. Germline V lookup: CDR1 SEHNR, CDR2 FQNEAQ (reference sequence). Here the CDR3 reads CASSHQGGQETQYF. CDR3 nucleotide sequence: TGTGCCAGCAGCCATCAGGGAGGGCAAGAGACCCAGTACTTC.

V is TRBV7-9 and J is TRBJ1-5; tentative D call: TRBD1 (5 bases). Germline V gene sequence: CDR1 SEHNR, CDR2 FQNEAQ (reference sequence). This CDR3 has 13 residues. Trimming pared 2 bases from V and 6 bases from J, leaving 8 bases between. CDR3 region: CASSLTGGQPQHF. The CDR3 region has the DNA TGTGCCAGCAGCTTAACCGGGGGTCAGCCCCAGCATTTT.

This chain uses TRBV6-6 with TRBJ1-2; a possible D gene is TRBD1 (6 bases). The CDR3 covers 12 residues. Looked up from germline, CDR1 is MNHNY and CDR2 is SVGAGI (reference sequence). V was cut by 4 bases and J by 5 bases, with 8 bases left in between. The chain's CDR3 is CASSWTDYGYTF. CDR3 sequence (DNA): TGTGCCAGCAGTTGGACAGATTATGGCTACACCTTC.

This clone was observed once. The chain is built from TRBV6-5 and TRBJ1-2; tentatively, D is TRBD1 (5 bases). Germline V gene lookup returns CDR1 MNHEY and CDR2 SVGAGI. CDR3 length: 12 amino acids. V was shortened by 5 bases and J by 8 bases, with 12 bases between the two germline ends. CDR3 amino acids: CASSSGHEGYTF. DNA for the CDR3: TGTGCCAGCAGTAGTGGACATGAGGGCTACACCTTC.

The V and J genes are TRBV4-1 and TRBJ1-4; D gene ambiguous. This CDR3 comprises 16 residues. Germline V CDR1 and CDR2: MGHRA, YSYEKL. Trimming took off 5 bases at V and 0 bases at J, with 13 bases between the two ends. The DNA for the CDR3 is TGCGCCAGCAGCGAAGGCTATGGTGCAACTAATGAAAAACTGTTTTTT. It specifies CASSEGYGATNEKLFF.

V and J are TRBV2 and TRBJ1-1, with 7 bases identical to TRBD1. V was pared by 6 bases and J by 3 bases, with 7 bases of the junction left unmatched. This CDR3 has 14 amino acids. The germline gives CDR1 SNHLY, CDR2 FYNNEI. DNA of the CDR3: TGTGCCAGCAGAACCGGGAGGGGGCACACTGAAGCTTTCTTT. Translated, it gives CASRTGRGHTEAFF.

This chain connects TRBV25-1 to TRBJ1-6; D is uncertain. From germline, CDR1 is MGHDK and CDR2 SYGVNS. V was cut by 0 bases and J by 8 bases, with 5 bases left in between. The CDR3 runs to 13 residues. The CDR3 loop is CASSEYGDSPLHF. CDR3 in DNA: TGTGCCAGCAGTGAATACGGGGATTCACCCCTCCACTTT.

The chain recombines TRBV6-1 with TRBJ1-6; 7 nucleotides align to TRBD1. The CDR3 consists of 14 residues. With V trimmed by 10 bases and J by 4 bases, 7 bases remained unmatched. Looked up from germline, CDR1 is MNHNS and CDR2 is SASEGT. The CDR3 DNA sequence: TGTGCCACTACGGGACAGATTTATAATTCACCCCTCCACTTT. Translating gives CATTGQIYNSPLHF.

The chain is built from TRBV15 and TRBJ1-2; D is perhaps TRBD1 (6 bases). The CDR3 is 15 residues long. Germline CDR1 reads LNHNV; CDR2 reads YYDKDF (reference sequence). Trimming cost V 5 bases and J 8 bases, with 21 bases left between them. In DNA, the CDR3 is TGTGCCACCAGCGGAGGGGGACTCCCGCAGATGGGCTACACCTTC. This translates into CATSGGGLPQMGYTF. Full variable domain (remainder filled in from reference TRBV15 and TRBJ1-2): DAMVIQNPRYQVTQFGKPVTLSCSQTLNHNVMYWYQQKSSQAPKLLFHYYDKDFNNEADTPDNFQSRRPNTSFCFLDIRSPGLGDTAMYLCATSGGGLPQMGYTFGSGTRLTVV.

The rearrangement joins TRBV5-6 to TRBJ1-5; 7 bases map to TRBD1. This CDR3 spans 14 amino acids. Germline V gene lookup returns CDR1 SGHDT and CDR2 YYEEEE. Trimming took 4 bases from V and 6 from J; bases not matched to a gene: 7. The chain's CDR3 is CASSPGQQGQPQHF. Here the CDR3 DNA reads TGTGCCAGCAGCCCGGGACAGCAGGGTCAGCCCCAGCATTTT.

The chain couples TRBV5-8 to TRBJ2-1; 11 bases fit TRBD1. CDR3 length: 15 amino acids. Trimming cost V 2 bases and J 8 bases; bases outside gene matches: 6. CDR1 SGHTS and CDR2 YDEGEE come from the germline V gene. This CDR3 reads CASSLVGQGAYEQFF. In nucleotides, the CDR3 is TGTGCCAGCAGCTTAGTCGGACAGGGGGCCTATGAGCAGTTCTTC.

This chain connects TRBV6-5 to TRBJ1-3; D is uncertain. The germline CDR1 and CDR2 sequences are MNHEY and SVGAGI. V was pared by 6 bases and J by 8 bases, with 11 bases between. This CDR3 contains 12 residues. This CDR3 is CASRTLGDTIYF. In DNA, the CDR3 is TGTGCCAGCAGGACCTTAGGAGACACCATATATTTT.